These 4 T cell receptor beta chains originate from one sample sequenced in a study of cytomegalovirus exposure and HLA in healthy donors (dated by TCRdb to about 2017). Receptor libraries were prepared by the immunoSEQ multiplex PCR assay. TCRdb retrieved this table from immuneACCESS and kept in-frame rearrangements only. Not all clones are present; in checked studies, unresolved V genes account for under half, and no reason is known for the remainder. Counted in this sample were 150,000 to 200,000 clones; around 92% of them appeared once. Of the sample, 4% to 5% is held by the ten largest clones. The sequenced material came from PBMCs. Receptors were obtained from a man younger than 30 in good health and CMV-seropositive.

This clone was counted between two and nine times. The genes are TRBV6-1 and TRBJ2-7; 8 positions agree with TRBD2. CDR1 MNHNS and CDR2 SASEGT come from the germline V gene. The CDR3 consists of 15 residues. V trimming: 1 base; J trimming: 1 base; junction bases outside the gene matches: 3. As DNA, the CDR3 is TGTGCCAGCAGTGAAGGACTAGCGCGGTCCTACGAGCAGTACTTC. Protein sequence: CASSEGLARSYEQYF.

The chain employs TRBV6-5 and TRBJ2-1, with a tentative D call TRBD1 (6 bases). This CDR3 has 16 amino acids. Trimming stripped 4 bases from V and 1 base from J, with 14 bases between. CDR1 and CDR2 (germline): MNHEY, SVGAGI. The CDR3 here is CASSSQGIRSYNEQFF. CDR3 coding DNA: TGTGCCAGCAGTTCCCAGGGGATAAGGTCCTACAATGAGCAGTTCTTC.

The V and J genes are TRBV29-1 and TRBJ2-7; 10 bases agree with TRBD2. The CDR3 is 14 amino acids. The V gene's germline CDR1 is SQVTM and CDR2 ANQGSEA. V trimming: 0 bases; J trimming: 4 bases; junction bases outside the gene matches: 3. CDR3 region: CSVEEAGGAYEQYF. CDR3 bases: TGCAGCGTTGAAGAAGCGGGAGGGGCATACGAGCAGTACTTC.

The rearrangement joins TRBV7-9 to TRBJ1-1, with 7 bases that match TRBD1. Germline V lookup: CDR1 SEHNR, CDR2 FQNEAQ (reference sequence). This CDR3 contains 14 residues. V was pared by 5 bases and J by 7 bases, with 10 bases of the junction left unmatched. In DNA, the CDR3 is TGTGCCAGCAGCCCGACAGGGATGGCCCGTGAAGCTTTCTTT. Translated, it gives CASSPTGMAREAFF.